This T cell receptor (beta chain) is drawn from a study of CD8 T cells in Susac syndrome. The J segment lost 5 bases and the V segment lost 1 base, leaving 7 bases of the junction unmatched. Germline V gene sequence: CDR1 SGHTA, CDR2 FQGNSA. The CDR3 runs to 16 residues. Reverse transcription of roughly 0.45 to 1 ug RNA used random hexamers. In TCRdb, the immunoSEQ multiplex PCR reads were re-called with MiXCR into one record per CDR3 protein. The sample gives 160,000 or so distinct CDR3 sequences, 90% to 95% of which show up once; roughly 0.16% is in the top ten. Findings of the study overall: As the study acknowledged, the number of individuals who were part of its TCR sequencing and HLA analysis was relatively small.

With respect to this clonotype: Its antigen is not known.

This sequence originates from a human donor with multiple sclerosis. The chain couples TRBV7-2 to TRBJ2-3, with TRBD2 identical over 9 bases. The sample was CD8+ T cells from PBMCs. The CDR3, as DNA: TGTGCCAGCAGCTTAGATCTAGCGGGGATGCAAGATACGCAGTATTTT. This codes for CASSLDLAGMQDTQYF.